A single T cell receptor (beta chain) is shown here with its context. Its antigen is not identified. Surgery cases with the highest brain T cell transcript signatures were chosen for sequencing. Pre-surgery treatment included at least one anti-epileptic drug. These data belong to a study of brain T cells in children with intractable seizures. Study-wide results and limits: Absence of clones before surgery may stem from lower sequencing depth. Patients' HCMV serostatus was unknown; virus specificity rests on CDR3 similarity alone.

Trimming pared 7 bases from V and 10 bases from J, leaving 26 bases between. Per germline, CDR1 MNHEY and CDR2 SMNVEV (reference sequence). The CDR3 is 16 residues long. Assay used: immunoSEQ multiplex PCR; TCRdb lists only in-frame clones, some missing. Counted here are about 64,000 clones, 95% to 96% occurring once; the ten biggest clones make up 0.38%. The sample here was peripheral blood, taken at surgery. The gene calls are TRBV27 and TRBJ2-1, with D possibly TRBD1 on 5 matching bases. The TCR comes from a boy under two years old with focal cortical dysplasia and intractable seizures. Here the CDR3 reads CASKGHFLLGVDEQFF. The CDR3 DNA reads as TGTGCCAGCAAGGGGCACTTTCTTCTCGGCGTGGACGAGCAGTTCTTC.